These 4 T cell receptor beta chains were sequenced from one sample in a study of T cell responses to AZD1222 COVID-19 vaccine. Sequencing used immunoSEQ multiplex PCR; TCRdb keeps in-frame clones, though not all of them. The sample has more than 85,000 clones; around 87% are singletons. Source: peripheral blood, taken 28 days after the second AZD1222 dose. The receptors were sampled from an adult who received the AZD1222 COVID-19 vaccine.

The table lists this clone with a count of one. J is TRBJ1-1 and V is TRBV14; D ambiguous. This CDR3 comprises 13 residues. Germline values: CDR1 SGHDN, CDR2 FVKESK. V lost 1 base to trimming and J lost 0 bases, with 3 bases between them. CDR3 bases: TGTGCCAGCAGCCAAGCTTTGAACACTGAAGCTTTCTTT. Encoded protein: CASSQALNTEAFF.

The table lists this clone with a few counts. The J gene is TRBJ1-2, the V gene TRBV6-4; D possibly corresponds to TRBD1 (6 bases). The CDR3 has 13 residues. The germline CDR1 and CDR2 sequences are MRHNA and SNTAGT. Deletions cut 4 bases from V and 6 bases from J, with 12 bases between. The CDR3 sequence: CASSAGAEDGYTF. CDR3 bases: TGTGCCAGCAGTGCGGGGGCGGAGGATGGCTACACCTTC.

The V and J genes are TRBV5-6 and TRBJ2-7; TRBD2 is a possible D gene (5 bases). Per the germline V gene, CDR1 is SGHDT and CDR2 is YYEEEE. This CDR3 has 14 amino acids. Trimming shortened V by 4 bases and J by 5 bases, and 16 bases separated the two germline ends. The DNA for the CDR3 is TGTGCCAGCAGCCAGGAGGCAGTGGGCCACGAGCAGTACTTC. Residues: CASSQEAVGHEQYF.

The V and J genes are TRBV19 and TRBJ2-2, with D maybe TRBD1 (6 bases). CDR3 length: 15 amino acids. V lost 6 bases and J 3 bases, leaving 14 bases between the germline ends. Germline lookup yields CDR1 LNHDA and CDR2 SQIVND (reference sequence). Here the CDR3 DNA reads TGTGCCAGTAGCCCGGACAGATCGGACACCGGGGAGCTGTTTTTT. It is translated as CASSPDRSDTGELFF.